This TCR beta chain was found in a study of sequential checkpoint blockade in melanoma. The germline CDR1 and CDR2 sequences are SGHAT and FQNNGV. The V and J ends lost 1 base and 6 bases, in that order; junction bases with no gene match: 5. CDR3 length: 15 amino acids. This table comes from immunoSEQ multiplex PCR, and its TCRdb copy is limited to in-frame clones, with some not included. In the table there are under 20,000 clones, around 80% of which are singletons. Described treatment: randomized to nivolumab then ipilimumab (arm A) or the reverse (arm B). The chain combines TRBV11-2 with TRBJ1-2, with TRBD1 identical over 10 bases. Sequenced here: CD8+ T cells sorted from blood (inferred from file names), sampled from a patient given nivolumab and ipilimumab in sequence. The receptor comes from a human donor with melanoma. This chain's CDR3 is CASSLGPGTGDGYTF. The CDR3 bases are TGTGCCAGCAGCTTAGGGCCCGGGACAGGGGATGGCTACACCTTC.